This passage covers 21 T cell receptor beta chains from one sample sequenced in a study of blood T cell repertoires in COVID-19. Repertoires were generated with immunoSEQ multiplex PCR, while TCRdb's copy carries only in-frame clones and drops some. The top ten clones hold about a sixth of a sample with under 65,000 clones, 75% to 95% of them seen once. The sample taken for sequencing was peripheral blood. These receptors came from a man at least 80 years old with acute or convalescent COVID-19.

This clone has only one observation. V usage is TRBV29-1 and J usage is TRBJ2-3, with TRBD2 identical over 7 bases. This CDR3 contains 14 residues. Germline trimming cut 0 bases from V and 5 bases from J; bases unmatched to any gene: 5. Germline lookup yields CDR1 SQVTM and CDR2 ANQGSEA. The CDR3 sequence is CSVEDLGEGDTQYF. CDR3 in DNA: TGCAGCGTTGAAGATTTAGGGGAGGGAGATACGCAGTATTTT.

The chain carries TRBV2 and TRBJ2-7; D may be TRBD1 (8 bases). The CDR3 runs 15 residues. Trimming removed 6 bases at V and 1 base at J, with 16 bases between. CDR1 and CDR2 from the germline V gene are SNHLY and FYNNEI. The CDR3 coding sequence is TGTGCCAGCAGGAAGGACAGGGAGGGGTCCTACGAGCAGTACTTC. This encodes CASRKDREGSYEQYF. Variable domain in full (rest from reference TRBV2 and TRBJ2-7): EPEVTQTPSHQVTQMGQEVILRCVPISNHLYFYWYRQILGQKVEFLVSFYNNEISEKSEIFDDQFSVERPDGSNFTLKIRSTKLEDSAMYFCASRKDREGSYEQYFGPGTRLTVT.

The count of this clone is one. V usage is TRBV19 and J usage is TRBJ2-7; 8 nucleotides line up with TRBD1. Unmatched junction bases numbered 7, after V lost 5 bases and J lost 4 bases. This CDR3 contains 14 residues. The germline gives CDR1 LNHDA, CDR2 SQIVND (reference sequence). The CDR3 sequence: CASSPGQALYEQYF. DNA for the CDR3: TGTGCCAGTAGTCCGGGACAGGCCTTATACGAGCAGTACTTC.

This clone has just a few counts. This chain links TRBV2 with TRBJ2-3; perhaps TRBD2 as D (7 bases). Between the trimmed V and J ends, which lost 4 bases and 0 bases, there was a span of 17 bases. Germline V CDR1 and CDR2: SNHLY, FYNNEI. CDR3 length: 17 amino acids. For the CDR3, the DNA is TGTGCCAGCAGTGTGAACGGGGGGCCCCACAGCACAGATACGCAGTATTTT. This encodes CASSVNGGPHSTDTQYF.

This sequence joins TRBV7-8 and TRBJ2-5; maybe TRBD1 (5 bases). The CDR3 has 13 amino acids. CDR1 is SGHVS, CDR2 FQNEAQ, per germline. Between the trimmed V and J ends, which lost 11 bases and 2 bases, there was a span of 15 bases. CDR3 amino acids: CAVGKPGQETQYF. CDR3 DNA sequence: TGTGCCGTAGGGAAGCCAGGGCAAGAGACCCAGTACTTC.

This chain uses TRBV5-1 with TRBJ2-7, with 8 bases matching TRBD1. V gave up 4 bases and J gave up 4 bases; unmatched junction bases: 10. This CDR3 has 15 amino acids. The germline V gene has CDR1 SGHRS and CDR2 YFSETQ. The CDR3 reads CASSTSLTGEYEQYF. CDR3 nucleotide sequence: TGCGCCAGCAGCACCTCGTTGACAGGGGAGTACGAGCAGTACTTC. Looking up the rest from reference TRBV5-1 and TRBJ2-7 gives the full variable domain: KAGVTQTPRYLIKTRGQQVTLSCSPISGHRSVSWYQQTPGQGLQFLFEYFSETQRNKGNFPGRFSGRQFSNSRSEMNVSTLELGDSALYLCASSTSLTGEYEQYFGPGTRLTVT.

The chain couples TRBV15 to TRBJ2-7; D is perhaps TRBD1 (6 bases). Trimming removed 1 base at V and 4 bases at J, with 11 bases between. The CDR3 runs 14 residues. In germline, CDR1 is LNHNV, CDR2 YYDKDF (reference sequence). The CDR3 coding sequence is TGTGCCACCAGCAGAGTCCCAGGGGTGTACGAGCAGTACTTC. Its translation: CATSRVPGVYEQYF.

The chain recombines TRBV6-5 with TRBJ2-1; 9 nucleotides line up with TRBD1. The CDR3 is 15 amino acids. Trimming removed 7 bases from V and 0 bases from J; junction bases left unmatched: 4. Germline CDR1 and CDR2: MNHEY and SVGAGI. The CDR3 DNA reads as TGTGCCAGCACCGAGGACAGGGGCTCCTACAATGAGCAGTTCTTC. This codes for CASTEDRGSYNEQFF.

CDR3 bases: TGTGCCAGCAGTGAAGTAACGGAGAACTATGGCTACACCTTC. Translated: CASSEVTENYGYTF. This chain links TRBV6-1 with TRBJ1-2; no definite D call. Germline V lookup: CDR1 MNHNS, CDR2 SASEGT. Trimming took 1 base from V and 2 from J, leaving 8 bases between them. CDR3 length: 14 residues.

V is TRBV18 and J is TRBJ2-3; 8 positions agree with TRBD2. Germline assignment: CDR1 KGHSH and CDR2 LQKENI. The V segment lost 3 bases and the J segment 0 bases; nucleotides outside the gene matches: 5. The CDR3 has 16 residues. DNA of the CDR3: TGTGCCAGCTCACCTTTAGCGGGGCAAAGCACAGATACGCAGTATTTT. Translating gives CASSPLAGQSTDTQYF.

V usage is TRBV7-2 and J usage is TRBJ1-1, with D unresolved. The length of the CDR3 is 14 residues. Germline loops: CDR1 SGHTA, CDR2 FQGNSA. Between the trimmed V and J ends, which lost 2 bases and 1 base, there was a span of 8 bases. CDR3 in DNA: TGTGCCAGCAGCTTAACTACACAGAACACTGAAGCTTTCTTT. Its translation is CASSLTTQNTEAFF.

V is TRBV9 and J is TRBJ2-2; TRBD2 aligns across 10 bases. The CDR3 consists of 17 residues. Germline lookup yields CDR1 SGDLS and CDR2 YYNGEE. V lost 0 bases to trimming and J lost 0 bases; unmatched junction nucleotides: 2. CDR3 sequence (DNA): TGTGCCAGCAGCGTAGCAGGACTAGCGGCGAACACCGGGGAGCTGTTTTTT. Translation gives CASSVAGLAANTGELFF. Drawing the rest from reference TRBV9 and TRBJ2-2, the complete variable domain is DSGVTQTPKHLITATGQRVTLRCSPRSGDLSVYWYQQSLDQGLQFLIQYYNGEERAKGNILERFSAQQFPDLHSELNLSSLELGDSALYFCASSVAGLAANTGELFFGEGSRLTVL.

The chain uses TRBV3-1 (or the pseudogene TRBV3-2) and TRBJ2-3; TRBD1 agrees at 7 bases. Trimming removed 1 base from V and 10 bases from J; junction bases left unmatched: 8. The germline CDR1 and CDR2 sequences are LGHDT and YNNKEL (reference sequence). This CDR3 region has 14 residues. Here the CDR3 reads CASSQAPGQRPQYF. The CDR3 DNA is TGTGCCAGCAGCCAAGCCCCGGGACAGCGTCCGCAGTATTTT.

The chain uses TRBV2 and TRBJ1-2, with TRBD1 as a possible D gene (6 bases). V gave up 8 bases and J gave up 5 bases, with 18 bases separating them. Germline values: CDR1 SNHLY, CDR2 FYNNEI. This CDR3 spans 14 amino acids. The CDR3 sequence is CASLGRRGGYGYTF. The CDR3 coding sequence is TGTGCCAGCTTGGGACGGAGGGGGGGATATGGCTACACCTTC.

The rearrangement uses TRBV3-1 (or the pseudogene TRBV3-2) and TRBJ2-7; 8 bases line up with TRBD2. J gave up 7 bases and V 6 bases, and 17 bases lay outside the gene matches. The length of the CDR3 is 16 residues. CDR1 LGHDT and CDR2 YNNKEL come from the germline V gene (reference sequence). As DNA, the CDR3 is TGTGCCAGCAGTCTCCTTAGAGACGGGGGGGCGGGTGAGCAGTACTTC. Protein product: CASSLLRDGGAGEQYF.

The table lists this clone with a few counts. CDR3 sequence (DNA): TGTGCCAGCAGTGAAGGGGGAGGCACTGAAGCTTTCTTT. Encoded protein: CASSEGGGTEAFF. This chain connects TRBV2 to TRBJ1-1; D remains ambiguous. Looked up from germline, CDR1 is SNHLY and CDR2 is FYNNEI. The CDR3 covers 13 residues. Trimming pared 1 base from V and 4 bases from J, leaving 7 bases between.

This clone has just one count. This chain links TRBV5-1 with TRBJ2-3, with 7 bases identical to TRBD1. From germline, CDR1 is SGHRS and CDR2 YFSETQ. The CDR3 runs 14 residues. V lost 5 bases to trimming and J lost 2 bases; unmatched junction nucleotides: 5. The CDR3 bases are TGCGCCAGCAGGGGACAGCCAAACACAGATACGCAGTATTTT. It is translated as CASRGQPNTDTQYF.

V usage is TRBV6-2 or TRBV6-3 and J usage is TRBJ2-7; no clear D gene. V lost 6 bases and J lost 6, with 12 bases in between. CDR1 is MNHEY, CDR2 SVGEGT, per germline. The CDR3 consists of 12 residues. CDR3 in amino acids: CASSTIGSEQYF. As DNA, the CDR3 is TGTGCCAGCAGCACAATCGGGTCCGAGCAGTACTTC.

This chain joins TRBV27 and TRBJ2-7; TRBD1 is a possible D gene (5 bases). V was trimmed by 3 bases and J by 1 base, leaving 7 bases between them. CDR3 length equals 13 residues. Germline V gene data show CDR1 as MNHEY and CDR2 as SMNVEV (reference sequence). The CDR3 here is CASSLGPSYEQYF. CDR3 nucleotides: TGTGCCAGCAGTTTGGGGCCGTCCTACGAGCAGTACTTC.

This chain uses TRBV5-1 with TRBJ2-3; D might be TRBD1 (5 bases). This CDR3 region has 14 residues. The germline V and J ends were trimmed by 4 bases and 6 bases, with 15 bases remaining between them. In germline, CDR1 is SGHRS, CDR2 YFSETQ. The DNA of the CDR3 is TGCGCCAGCAGCCTCGGCAGGGTAACGGATACGCAGTATTTT. This gives the protein CASSLGRVTDTQYF. Supplemented by reference TRBV5-1 and TRBJ2-3, the full variable domain reads KAGVTQTPRYLIKTRGQQVTLSCSPISGHRSVSWYQQTPGQGLQFLFEYFSETQRNKGNFPGRFSGRQFSNSRSEMNVSTLELGDSALYLCASSLGRVTDTQYFGPGTRLTVL.

The rearrangement links TRBV5-1 to TRBJ2-7, with TRBD2 as a possible D gene (6 bases). Per the germline V gene, CDR1 is SGHRS and CDR2 is YFSETQ. V lost 0 bases and J 3 bases, leaving 13 bases between the germline ends. The CDR3 is 15 amino acids. CDR3 region: CASSLGWGERYEQYF. The CDR3 DNA reads TGCGCCAGCAGCTTGGGCTGGGGGGAACGCTACGAGCAGTACTTC. The variable domain in full, completed from reference TRBV5-1 and TRBJ2-7, reads KAGVTQTPRYLIKTRGQQVTLSCSPISGHRSVSWYQQTPGQGLQFLFEYFSETQRNKGNFPGRFSGRQFSNSRSEMNVSTLELGDSALYLCASSLGWGERYEQYFGPGTRLTVT.